This T cell receptor beta chain is from a study of T cells after yellow fever vaccination. General study points: Abundant bulk-population clonotypes could contaminate the FACS-sorted repertoires. Although most clonotypes did not, a small share appeared in both CD4 and CD8 compartments. Boosting was followed by the reappearance of most primary-vaccination clones (about 96% CD4, about 88% CD8).

TCRdb re-derived calls from the 5' RACE reads in MiXCR, one entry per CDR3 protein. The sample lists about 630,000 distinct CDR3 sequences, 9% to 15% occurring once. With respect to this clonotype: The antigen remains undetermined.

This sequence originates from a man aged 25-45 years who received the YFV17D yellow fever vaccine. The specimen was PBMCs, collected on the day of the yellow fever booster vaccination.

The CDR3 is CSASPRTSGREQFF. In DNA, the CDR3 is TGCAGTGCTAGTCCCCGGACTAGCGGGAGGGAACAGTTCTTC. The chain carries TRBV20-1 and TRBJ2-1, with 15 nucleotides matching TRBD2. Germline loops: CDR1 DFQATT, CDR2 SNEGSKA (reference sequence). This CDR3 is 14 amino acids long. Trimming removed 3 bases from V and 13 bases from J; junction bases left unmatched: 7.